Shown below are 10 T cell receptor beta chains from a single sample sequenced in a study of shared clonotypes between healthy human individuals. The repertoire was sequenced with immunoSEQ multiplex PCR; TCRdb's copy has only in-frame clones and lacks some. This sample has roughly 1,500,000 clones, with 98% found just once. Sequencing used naive CD4+ T cells sorted from blood. Noted subset: CD45RA+ positively selected. The receptors stem from a man aged 25-45 years in good health.

The chain recombines TRBV28 with TRBJ1-1; 7 nucleotides agree with TRBD1. This CDR3 is built from 14 residues. V lost 4 bases to trimming and J lost 5 bases; unmatched junction nucleotides: 7. Germline values: CDR1 MDHEN, CDR2 SYDVKM. This chain's CDR3 is CASSSTGIRTEAFF. CDR3 bases: TGTGCCAGCAGTTCGACAGGGATACGGACTGAAGCTTTCTTT.

CDR3 protein: CAWSVNLEQYF. The CDR3 DNA is TGTGCCTGGAGTGTCAACCTGGAGCAGTACTTC. The chain carries TRBV30 and TRBJ2-7; no firm D call. Germline-derived CDR1 and CDR2 are GTSNPN and SVGIG (reference sequence). V lost 0 bases and J lost 7, with 7 bases in between. The CDR3 is made up of 11 amino acids.

This sequence joins TRBV5-1 and TRBJ1-6, with D uncertain. The CDR3 has 14 amino acids. With 0 bases removed from V and 6 bases from J, the gap between germline ends came to 7 bases. In germline, CDR1 is SGHRS, CDR2 YFSETQ. CDR3: CASSLGLFNSPLHF. CDR3 nucleotide sequence: TGCGCCAGCAGCTTGGGACTTTTTAATTCACCCCTCCACTTT.

This chain links TRBV27 with TRBJ1-5; no reliable D call. Trimming took off 5 bases at V and 2 bases at J, with 13 bases between the two ends. Germline CDR1 MNHEY, CDR2 SMNVEV (reference sequence). CDR3 length: 15 amino acids. CDR3 sequence reads: CASSPLLAGNQPQHF. CDR3 nucleotide sequence: TGTGCCAGCAGTCCCCTTCTCGCGGGCAATCAGCCCCAGCATTTT.

The chain links TRBV27 to TRBJ2-7; maybe TRBD1 (6 bases). The V end was cut by 5 bases, the J end by 4 bases, with 15 bases between. CDR1 is MNHEY and CDR2 is SMNVEV in the germline V gene (reference sequence). The CDR3 has 14 residues. The CDR3, as DNA: TGTGCCAGCAGTCCTGGGACAAGGGGGTACGAGCAGTACTTC. Residues: CASSPGTRGYEQYF.

The rearrangement uses TRBV28 and TRBJ1-5, with D perhaps TRBD1 (6 bases). Deletions cut 7 bases from V and 2 bases from J, with 15 bases between. Germline loops: CDR1 MDHEN, CDR2 SYDVKM. CDR3 length equals 15 residues. DNA of the CDR3: TGTGCCAGCAAAAATAGAGGGGGTGGCAATCAGCCCCAGCATTTT. It encodes CASKNRGGGNQPQHF.

The genes are TRBV10-3 and TRBJ1-5, with D perhaps TRBD1 (5 bases). The CDR3 is made up of 14 amino acids. CDR1 is ENHRY and CDR2 is SYGVKD in the germline V gene. V was clipped by 2 bases and J by 7 bases, with 12 bases between them. The CDR3, as DNA: TGTGCCATCAGTGAGGGGGCGCGTGACCAGCCCCAGCATTTT. Its translation: CAISEGARDQPQHF.

The chain couples TRBV6-6 to TRBJ2-7, with D possibly being TRBD1 (6 bases). CDR1 is MNHNY and CDR2 is SVGAGI in the germline V gene (reference sequence). The V end was cut by 6 bases, the J end by 6 bases, with 12 bases between. The CDR3 sequence is 12 residues long. CDR3 protein: CASRYPQGEQYF. Written as DNA, the CDR3 is TGTGCCAGCAGATACCCACAGGGCGAGCAGTACTTC.

The chain joins TRBV27 to TRBJ2-5; D not certain. Germline CDR1 and CDR2: MNHEY and SMNVEV (reference sequence). The length of the CDR3 is 14 residues. Trimming took off 0 bases at V and 3 bases at J, with 8 bases between the two ends. CDR3 in amino acids: CASSLSVIEETQYF. DNA for the CDR3: TGTGCCAGCAGTTTATCGGTAATAGAAGAGACCCAGTACTTC.

The CDR3 loop reads CASSLSNRGSGRTQYF. The CDR3, as DNA: TGTGCCAGCAGTTTATCTAACAGGGGAAGTGGACGGACCCAGTACTTC. The chain joins TRBV27 to TRBJ2-5; 7 nucleotides align to TRBD1. Germline assignment: CDR1 MNHEY and CDR2 SMNVEV (reference sequence). J gave up 7 bases and V 0 bases, and 11 bases lay outside the gene matches. The CDR3 runs to 16 residues.